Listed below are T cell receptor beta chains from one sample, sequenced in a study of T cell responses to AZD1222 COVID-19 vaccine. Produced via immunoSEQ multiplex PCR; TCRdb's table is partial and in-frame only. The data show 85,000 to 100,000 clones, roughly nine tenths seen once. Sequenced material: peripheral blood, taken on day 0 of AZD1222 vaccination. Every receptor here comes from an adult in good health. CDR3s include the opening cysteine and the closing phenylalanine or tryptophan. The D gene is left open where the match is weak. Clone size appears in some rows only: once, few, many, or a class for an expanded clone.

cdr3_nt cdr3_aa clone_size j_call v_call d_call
TGCAGTGCTAGGTGGGTGGCTGAAGCTTTCTTT CSARWVAEAFF - TRBJ1-1 TRBV20-1 -
TGTGCCAGCAGTCCGGTCGGCGCCGAAGAGACCCAGTACTTC CASSPVGAEETQYF - TRBJ2-5 TRBV7-2 -
TGCGCCAGCAGCCCAGACGGAGACTATGGCTACACCTTC CASSPDGDYGYTF - TRBJ1-2 TRBV5-1 -
TGTGCCAGCAGCCACCGGGTGGGGAATGAGCAGTTCTTC CASSHRVGNEQFF - TRBJ2-1 TRBV7-9 -
TGTGCCAGCAATCAGGGACAAGGGAGAGGGGAGCAGTACTTC CASNQGQGRGEQYF - TRBJ2-7 TRBV28 -
TGTGCCAGCAGTTTTCCGGGAATTGGAAACACCATATATTTT CASSFPGIGNTIYF - TRBJ1-3 TRBV28 -
TGTGCCAGCAGCCAAGATCTCGTGGCAGGCCAAGGCTACACCTTC CASSQDLVAGQGYTF - TRBJ1-2 TRBV4-2 -
TGTGCCAGCAGCGCCCAGGGGGCGGCGAACACTGAAGCTTTCTTT CASSAQGAANTEAFF - TRBJ1-1 TRBV7-2 TRBD1
TGTGCCAGCACCGCTGCGTCGGGGCCACAAGAGACCCAGTACTTC CASTAASGPQETQYF - TRBJ2-5 TRBV28 -
TGTGCCAGCAGGGAGGGACTAGCGGGGTACTACGAGCAGTACTTC CASREGLAGYYEQYF once TRBJ2-7 TRBV2 TRBD2
TGTGCCAGCAGCTTTAAAATAGCACTAGCGGGGGGAGATACGCAGTATTTT CASSFKIALAGGDTQYF - TRBJ2-3 TRBV7-9 TRBD2
TGTGCCAGCAGTTTGTACGTCGGAGAGGGGCAGGGGGAAAAACTGTTTTTT CASSLYVGEGQGEKLFF - TRBJ1-4 TRBV28 -
TGCGCCAGCAGCCAAGAAGGGGGACAGGGGTCAGGGCCCCAGCATTTT CASSQEGGQGSGPQHF - TRBJ1-5 TRBV4-1 TRBD1
- CASSSSNAAFF - TRBJ1-1 TRBV12-3/TRBV12-4 -
TGCGCCAGCAGTGAGTGGGGTCAAGAGACCCAGTACTTC CASSEWGQETQYF - TRBJ2-5 TRBV10-1 -
TGTGCCAGCAGCTCGTGGCCTATGGGCTCAGCTAACTATGGCTACACCTTC CASSSWPMGSANYGYTF once TRBJ1-2 TRBV5-5 -
TGTGCCAGCAGCGCCTCAACGGGGGGCCCCGATACGCAGTATTTT CASSASTGGPDTQYF - TRBJ2-3 TRBV9 -
TGTGCCAGCAGCTTCTTACAGGGGGCGAATGGAGATACGCAGTATTTT CASSFLQGANGDTQYF - TRBJ2-3 TRBV13 TRBD1
TGCGCCAGCAGCCAAGGTGGTGGGGGGTTCGGGCGCTACACCTTC CASSQGGGGFGRYTF - TRBJ1-2 TRBV4-1 -
TGTGCTAGCAGCCAAACAGCTACCACTAAAGCTTTCTTT CASSQTATTKAFF - TRBJ1-1 TRBV7-7 -
TGTGCCTGGAGTGTCTCGAGGACAGCAATGAACACTGAAGCTTTCTTT CAWSVSRTAMNTEAFF - TRBJ1-1 TRBV30 -
TGTGCCAGCACTTACAGGGATATCGGTAATTCACCCCTCCACTTT CASTYRDIGNSPLHF - TRBJ1-6 TRBV6-6 -
TGTGCCAGCAGTTACTCGATGGGGGCTAACACCGGGGAGCTGTTTTTT CASSYSMGANTGELFF - TRBJ2-2 TRBV6-5 -
TGTGCCAGCGGAGTGGCGCTAATTCGGAATGAGCAGTTCTTC CASGVALIRNEQFF - TRBJ2-1 TRBV25-1 -
TGTGCCAGCAGTTACTCGAGGCAGGGAAATCAGCCCCAGCATTTT CASSYSRQGNQPQHF - TRBJ1-5 TRBV6-5 -
TGTGCCAGCAGCCCCGCGGGGGGCCGAGATACGCAGTATTTT CASSPAGGRDTQYF once TRBJ2-3 TRBV7-3 TRBD2
TGTGCCAGCAGTTTTGGCAACTCCTACAATGAGCAGTTCTTC CASSFGNSYNEQFF - TRBJ2-1 TRBV6-6 -
TGTGCCTGGAGCGCGATAAGACAGGGTATAGGGGAAAAACTGTTTTTT CAWSAIRQGIGEKLFF - TRBJ1-4 TRBV30 TRBD1
TGTGCCAGCAGCCGCATGCTAGGGGGGGCCGGGGAGCTGTTTTTT CASSRMLGGAGELFF - TRBJ2-2 TRBV5-4 -
TGTGCCAGCAGACACCGGGACAGGGGGCTTAATGGGGCCAACGTCCTGACTTTC CASRHRDRGLNGANVLTF - TRBJ2-6 TRBV5-8 TRBD1
TGTGCCACCAGCAGAGTCATCGGGACCACCAGAGTCGATGAGCAGTTCTTC CATSRVIGTTRVDEQFF - TRBJ2-1 TRBV15 -
TGTGCCAGCAGCCTCGGGTTAAGGGGGTCCTACGAGCAGTACTTC CASSLGLRGSYEQYF - TRBJ2-7 TRBV21-1 -
TGTGCCACCAGCAGAGATCGGGGGACAGGGGGCAAGTACACCTTC CATSRDRGTGGKYTF - TRBJ1-2 TRBV15 TRBD1
TGTGCCAGCAGTTCTTCCGGGACAGGGTTTGAAAAACTGTTTTTT CASSSSGTGFEKLFF - TRBJ1-4 TRBV27 TRBD1
TGTGCCAGCAGCCAAGTGTTGGCTTCACCCCTCCACTTT CASSQVLASPLHF - TRBJ1-6 TRBV14 -
TGTGCCAGCAGCGTTAGACAGTACACCGGGGAGCTGTTTTTT CASSVRQYTGELFF - TRBJ2-2 TRBV9 -
TGTGCCACCAGCAGAGTTAGGACGGTGAACACCGGGGAGCTGTTTTTT CATSRVRTVNTGELFF - TRBJ2-2 TRBV15 -
TGCGCCAGCAGCCAAGGGACAGGGTATCACGAGCAGTACTTC CASSQGTGYHEQYF - TRBJ2-7 TRBV5-1 TRBD1
TGTGCCAGCAGCCAAGATTATCCAGGGGCGGAAAGCTATGGCTACACCTTC CASSQDYPGAESYGYTF - TRBJ1-2 TRBV3-1/TRBV3-2 -
TGTGCCAGCAGCTTGAACATCCAGGCCCCCTACGAGCAGTACTTC CASSLNIQAPYEQYF - TRBJ2-7 TRBV5-6 -
TGTGCCAGCAGTAGCGTAAATCAGCCCCAGCATTTT CASSSVNQPQHF - TRBJ1-5 TRBV27 -
TGTGCCAGCAGCTCTCGACAGGCTGGAGGCTACGAGCAGTACTTC CASSSRQAGGYEQYF - TRBJ2-7 TRBV5-4 -
TGTGCCAGCAGCTTAGGTGACTGGATCTACGAGCAGTACTTC CASSLGDWIYEQYF few TRBJ2-7 TRBV13 -
TGTGCCAGCAGGGAAGAGGGTATCGGGGAGCTGTTTTTT CASREEGIGELFF - TRBJ2-2 TRBV7-8 -
TGTGCCAGCAGCCACTTCAGGGGGATGGGCTACACCTTC CASSHFRGMGYTF few TRBJ1-2 TRBV7-9 TRBD1
TGTGCCTGGAGTCTAACCCCTGGACAGGGCGGCACTGAAGCTTTCTTT CAWSLTPGQGGTEAFF - TRBJ1-1 TRBV30 TRBD1
TGTGCCATCAACGGGGGGAGCACAGATACGCAGTATTTT CAINGGSTDTQYF once TRBJ2-3 TRBV10-3 TRBD2
TGTGCCAGCAGTTTGACAACCAGTAGCGTCTCCTACGAGCAGTACTTC CASSLTTSSVSYEQYF - TRBJ2-7 TRBV27 -
TGTGCCAGCAGCTTAGGCAGTGTTAACTATGGCTACACCTTC CASSLGSVNYGYTF - TRBJ1-2 TRBV7-9 -
TGTGCCAGCAGTTCCCTTATTCGGGCGGGGGAGACCCAGTACTTC CASSSLIRAGETQYF - TRBJ2-5 TRBV6-5 -
TGTGCCAGCAGTATGGGGGCTAACACTGAAGCTTTCTTT CASSMGANTEAFF - TRBJ1-1 TRBV6-2/TRBV6-3 -
TGCGCCAGCAGCCAAGTCAGCGGGGGGGCCGTCAGGGAGACCCAGTACTTC CASSQVSGGAVRETQYF once TRBJ2-5 TRBV4-1 TRBD2
TGTGCCAGCAGCTCGAAATTAGTGCAGGGTCCAGCCTACGAGCAGTACTTC CASSSKLVQGPAYEQYF few TRBJ2-7 TRBV7-9 -
TGTGCCAGCAACAGGGCCAACCAAGAGACCCAGTACTTC CASNRANQETQYF - TRBJ2-5 TRBV12-3/TRBV12-4 -
TGCGCCAGCAGCCAAGATAAGTCGGCCGGGGAGCTGTTTTTT CASSQDKSAGELFF - TRBJ2-2 TRBV4-1 -